This section outlines one TCR beta chain sequence together with its context. The study drew participants aged about 18 to 89 years from about two dozen US areas. Donors in Cohort 3 who had recovered were those with two negative PCRs, healthcare professional clearance, or resolution of their symptoms. The data stem from a study of blood T cell repertoires in COVID-19. Study-wide context: Collection of acute and convalescent COVID-19 samples took place in the United States, Italy and Spain.

Original data processing: Reference gene primer amplification gave estimated nucleated cell counts. Using immunoSEQ multiplex PCR, the repertoire was profiled, and TCRdb retains in-frame clones only, with some absent. V and J calls and clone size are given by that table; D and trimming were obtained from the DNA. The sample lists fewer than 450,000 clones; 90% were seen once. The receptor's source is a man aged 18 to 29 who had recovered from COVID-19. Material for sequencing was PBMCs or T cells enriched from blood (not recorded which).

The CDR3 region has the DNA TGTGCCAGCTCACCTAAGCGGGAGAGGTACAATGAGCAGTTCTTC. It codes for CASSPKRERYNEQFF. The gene calls are TRBV18 and TRBJ2-1, with TRBD2 matching 8 bases. The germline gives CDR1 KGHSH, CDR2 LQKENI. The ends lost 3 bases at V and 4 bases at J; junction bases unmatched: 5. This CDR3 has 15 amino acids.